The present T cell receptor (beta chain) was sequenced within a study of T cell responses to AZD1222 COVID-19 vaccine. At the level of the study: Researchers grouped second doses given at about 4 or about 12 weeks into one pool.

This clone showed up just once. TCRdb keeps only in-frame clones here, not all; method: immunoSEQ multiplex PCR. Of 150,000 to 200,000 clones in the sample, approximately 93% were seen once. The CDR3 is 13 residues long. From germline, CDR1 is SSHAT and CDR2 FNYEAQ (reference sequence). After removal of 5 bases from V and 3 bases from J, the junction contained 2 bases not matched to a gene. This TCR was recovered from an adult in good health. V gene TRBV7-7 combines with J gene TRBJ2-5, with 8 bases matching TRBD1. Sequences were derived from peripheral blood, sampled on day 0 of AZD1222 vaccination. This CDR3 is CASSQDREETQYF. The CDR3 DNA is TGTGCCAGCAGCCAGGACAGGGAAGAGACCCAGTACTTC.